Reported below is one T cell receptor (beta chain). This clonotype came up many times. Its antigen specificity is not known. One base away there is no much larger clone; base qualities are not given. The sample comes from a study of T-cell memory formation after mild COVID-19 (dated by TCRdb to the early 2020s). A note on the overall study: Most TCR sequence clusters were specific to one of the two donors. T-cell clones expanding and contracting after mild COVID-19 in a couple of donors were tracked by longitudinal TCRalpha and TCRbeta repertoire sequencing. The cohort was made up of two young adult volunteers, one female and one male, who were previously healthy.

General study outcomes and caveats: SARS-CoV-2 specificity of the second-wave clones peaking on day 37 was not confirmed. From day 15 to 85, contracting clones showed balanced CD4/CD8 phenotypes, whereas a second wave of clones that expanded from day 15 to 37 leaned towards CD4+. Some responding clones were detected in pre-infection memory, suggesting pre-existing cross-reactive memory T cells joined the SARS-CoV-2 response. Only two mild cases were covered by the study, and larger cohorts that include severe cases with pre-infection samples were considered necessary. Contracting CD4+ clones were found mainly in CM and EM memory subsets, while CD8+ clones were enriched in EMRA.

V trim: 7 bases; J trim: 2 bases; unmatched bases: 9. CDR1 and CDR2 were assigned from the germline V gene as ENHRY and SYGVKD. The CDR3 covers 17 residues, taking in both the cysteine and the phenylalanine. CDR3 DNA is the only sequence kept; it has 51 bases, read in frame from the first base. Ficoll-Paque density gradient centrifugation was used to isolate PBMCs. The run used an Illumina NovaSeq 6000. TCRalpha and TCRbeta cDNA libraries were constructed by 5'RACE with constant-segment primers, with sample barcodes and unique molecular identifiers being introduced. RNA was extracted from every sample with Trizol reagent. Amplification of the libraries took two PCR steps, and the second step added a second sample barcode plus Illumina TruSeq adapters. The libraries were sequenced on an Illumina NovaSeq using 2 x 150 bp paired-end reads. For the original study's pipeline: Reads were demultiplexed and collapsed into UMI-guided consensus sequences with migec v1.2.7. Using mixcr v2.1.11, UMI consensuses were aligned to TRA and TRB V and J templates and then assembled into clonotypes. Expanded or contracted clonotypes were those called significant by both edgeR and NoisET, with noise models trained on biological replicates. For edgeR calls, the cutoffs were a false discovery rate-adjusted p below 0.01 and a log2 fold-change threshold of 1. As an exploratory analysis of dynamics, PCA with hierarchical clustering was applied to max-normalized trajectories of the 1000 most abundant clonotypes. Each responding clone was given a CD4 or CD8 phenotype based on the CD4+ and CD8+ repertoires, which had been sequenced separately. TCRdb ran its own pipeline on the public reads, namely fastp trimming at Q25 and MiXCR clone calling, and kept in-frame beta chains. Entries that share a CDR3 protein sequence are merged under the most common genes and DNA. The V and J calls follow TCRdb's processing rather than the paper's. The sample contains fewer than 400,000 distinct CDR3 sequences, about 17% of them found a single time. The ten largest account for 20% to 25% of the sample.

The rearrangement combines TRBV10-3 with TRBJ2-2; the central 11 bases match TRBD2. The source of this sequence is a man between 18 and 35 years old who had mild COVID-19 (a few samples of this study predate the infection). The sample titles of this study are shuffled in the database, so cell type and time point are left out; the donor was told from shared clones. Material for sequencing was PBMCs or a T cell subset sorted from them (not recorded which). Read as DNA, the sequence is TGTGCCATCAAGAGCCTAGCGGGGGGCCCAAACACCGGGGAGCTGTTTTTT. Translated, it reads CAIKSLAGGPNTGELFF.